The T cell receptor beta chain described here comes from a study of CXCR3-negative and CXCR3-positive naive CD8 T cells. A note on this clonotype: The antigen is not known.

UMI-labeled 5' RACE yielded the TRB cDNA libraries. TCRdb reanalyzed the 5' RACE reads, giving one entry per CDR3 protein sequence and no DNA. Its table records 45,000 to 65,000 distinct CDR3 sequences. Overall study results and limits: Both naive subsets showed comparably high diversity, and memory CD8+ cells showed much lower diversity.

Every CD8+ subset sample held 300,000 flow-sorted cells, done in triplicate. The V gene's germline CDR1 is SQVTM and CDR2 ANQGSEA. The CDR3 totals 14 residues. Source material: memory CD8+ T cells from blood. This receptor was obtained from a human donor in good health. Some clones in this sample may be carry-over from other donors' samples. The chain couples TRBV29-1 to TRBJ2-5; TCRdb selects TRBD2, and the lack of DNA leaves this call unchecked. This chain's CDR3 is CSVGLAGEEETQYF.